The present TCR beta chain was sequenced within a study of blood T cell repertoires in COVID-19. On the study more broadly: Both acute and convalescent COVID-19 samples were obtained from the United States, Italy and Spain. Sources were T cells, B-cell-depleted T cells, or PBMCs; the material itself was cDNA or gDNA.

Authors' analysis steps: Reference gene primer amplification in the assay estimated nucleated cell counts. Using immunoSEQ multiplex PCR, the repertoire was profiled, and TCRdb retains in-frame clones only, with some absent. From that table come the V and J calls and clone size; the DNA was used to work out D and trimming. The sample has approximately 170,000 clones, roughly nine tenths seen once. Per the germline V gene, CDR1 is SGDLS and CDR2 is YYNGEE. This CDR3 has 16 amino acids. With V trimmed by 3 bases and J by 2 bases, 4 bases remained unmatched. This chain uses TRBV9 with TRBJ2-3; TRBD2 aligns across 12 bases. The material sequenced was peripheral blood. This receptor was identified in a woman in her 70s with acute or convalescent COVID-19. The CDR3 protein is CASSGTSGGSTDTQYF. The CDR3 DNA reads as TGTGCCAGCAGCGGTACTAGCGGGGGGTCCACAGATACGCAGTATTTT.